Presented here are 14 T cell receptor beta chains from one specimen sequenced in a study of blood T cells in healthy people across ages. Through a sample-barcoded 5' primer and a J-beta primer mix, a second PCR was run for about 6 to 11 cycles. From the 5' RACE reads, TCRdb called clonotypes with MiXCR, one entry per CDR3 protein. The data contain 800,000 to 950,000 distinct CDR3 sequences, 29% of them singletons. These same data were also listed under a study on T cells of mothers and their children.

The source material was blood. The receptors derive from a woman between 40 and 50 years old in good health.

This sequence joins TRBV4-1 and TRBJ2-5; 8 bases are a match to TRBD2. J lost 1 base, V lost 4 bases, and 5 bases had no gene match. This CDR3 has 15 residues. Germline lookup yields CDR1 MGHRA and CDR2 YSYEKL. CDR3 protein: CASSLLAGIQETQYF. In DNA form, the CDR3 reads TGCGCCAGCAGCCTATTAGCGGGGATCCAAGAGACCCAGTACTTC.

In the case of this clonotype: A much larger clone differs by one base, so this may be a read error. The CDR3 region has the DNA TGTACCAGCAGCTCCCCAGCGGGGGCGAGCAATGAGCAGTTCTTC. This encodes CTSSSPAGASNEQFF. The chain joins TRBV11-2 to TRBJ2-1; TRBD2 aligns across 8 bases. The CDR3 runs 15 residues. The germline V gene has CDR1 SGHAT and CDR2 FQNNGV.

The CDR3 region has the DNA TGTGCCAGCAGCTTCAGGGTTCGTAACGAGCAGTACTTC. This gives the protein CASSFRVRNEQYF. V gene TRBV7-9 combines with J gene TRBJ2-7, with a tentative D call TRBD1 (5 bases). The germline CDR1 and CDR2 sequences are SEHNR and FQNEAQ (reference sequence). The CDR3 spans 13 residues. Between the trimmed V and J ends, which lost 3 bases and 5 bases, there was a span of 11 bases. The whole variable domain, remainder taken from reference TRBV7-9 and TRBJ2-7, is DTGVSQNPRHKITKRGQNVTFRCDPISEHNRLYWYRQTLGQGPEFLTYFQNEAQLEKSRLLSDRFSAERPKGSFSTLEIQRTEQGDSAMYLCASSFRVRNEQYFGPGTRLTVT.

The rearrangement links TRBV5-5 to TRBJ2-5; TRBD2 matches at 12 bases. V lost 6 bases and J lost 11; bases outside the gene matches: 23. Per the germline V gene, CDR1 is SGHKS and CDR2 is YYEKEE (reference sequence). The CDR3 consists of 18 residues. CDR3 in amino acids: CASMLAGGLSPTGYEQYF. CDR3 nucleotides: TGTGCCAGCATGCTAGCGGGGGGGCTTTCCCCTACGGGGTATGAGCAGTACTTC.

This clonotype was observed at least ten times. An end of the junction differs from the germline gene, which may be a read error. V usage is TRBV29-1 and J usage is TRBJ2-7; 7 nucleotides line up with TRBD1. Germline lookup yields CDR1 SQVTM and CDR2 ANQGSEA. This CDR3 spans 11 amino acids. The CDR3 bases are TGCAGCGGTGAACAGGGGTACGAGCAGTACTTC. This sequence encodes CSGEQGYEQYF.

Concerning this clonotype: Given a much more abundant clone one base away, this may be a read error. V and J are TRBV6-5 and TRBJ2-5; 7 positions match TRBD1. CDR1 and CDR2 (germline): MNHEY, SVGAGI. With V trimmed by 1 base and J by 4 bases, 6 bases remained unmatched. CDR3 size: 15 residues. This CDR3 is CASSYLRNRGETQYF. In DNA form, the CDR3 reads TGTGCCAGCAGTTACTTGAGGAACAGGGGAGAGACCCAGTACTTC.

This chain uses TRBV4-1 with TRBJ1-2, with a possible D match to TRBD1 (6 bases). The CDR3 is 15 amino acids. Germline assignment: CDR1 MGHRA and CDR2 YSYEKL. V was cut by 0 bases and J by 5 bases, with 13 bases left in between. CDR3 sequence: CASSQEIGGAYGYTF. In DNA form, the CDR3 reads TGCGCCAGCAGCCAAGAGATCGGGGGCGCATATGGCTACACCTTC.

The rearrangement joins TRBV7-9 to TRBJ2-3; perhaps D is TRBD1 or TRBD2 (5 bases each). V lost 5 bases, J lost 5 bases, and 14 bases lay in between. Germline V gives CDR1 SEHNR, CDR2 FQNEAQ (reference sequence). This CDR3 comprises 14 residues. The CDR3 DNA sequence: TGTGCCAGCAGCGCGGACGGGGCGAGAGATACGCAGTATTTT. Its translation is CASSADGARDTQYF.

This chain joins TRBV27 and TRBJ1-5, with D tentatively TRBD1 (6 bases). The CDR3 extends over 15 amino acids. Germline V gives CDR1 MNHEY, CDR2 SMNVEV (reference sequence). Trimming cost V 0 bases and J 9 bases, with 15 bases left between them. The CDR3 reads CASSLSLGGRGPQHF. The CDR3 DNA reads as TGTGCCAGCAGTTTATCGCTCGGGGGCAGGGGGCCCCAGCATTTT.

The sample holds a few counts of this clonotype. CDR3 sequence (DNA): TGTGCCAGCAGCTTAGACGGGAGCTCTGGGGCCAACGTCCTGACTTTC. Translated, it gives CASSLDGSSGANVLTF. This chain links TRBV7-3 with TRBJ2-6; possibly TRBD2 for D (6 bases). V was pared by 2 bases and J by 0 bases, with 8 bases between. Germline CDR1 SGHTA, CDR2 FQGTGA. This CDR3 is 16 amino acids long.

This clonotype was counted at least ten times. The rearrangement uses TRBV28 and TRBJ1-4; D is unresolved. V shed 0 bases and J shed 0 bases, with 5 bases lying between them. Per germline, CDR1 MDHEN and CDR2 SYDVKM. The CDR3 consists of 15 residues. The CDR3: CASSLWGTTNEKLFF. As DNA, the CDR3 is TGTGCCAGCAGTTTATGGGGGACAACTAATGAAAAACTGTTTTTT. Combining the CDR3 with reference TRBV28 and TRBJ1-4 gives the whole variable domain DVKVTQSSRYLVKRTGEKVFLECVQDMDHENMFWYRQDPGLGLRLIYFSYDVKMKEKGDIPEGYSVSREKKERFSLILESASTNQTSMYLCASSLWGTTNEKLFFGSGTQLSVL.

This clonotype was observed many times. The V call is TRBV7-9, the J call TRBJ2-1; D gene ambiguous. CDR1 and CDR2 (germline): SEHNR, FQNEAQ (reference sequence). Deletions cut 3 bases from V and 0 bases from J, with 9 bases between. There are 15 residues in the CDR3. CDR3 nucleotide sequence: TGTGCCAGCAGCTTGACTCGTAACTCCTACAATGAGCAGTTCTTC. This encodes CASSLTRNSYNEQFF.

For the CDR3, the DNA is TGCAGTGCTAGTCCGGGACAGTACCAAGAGACCCAGTACTTC. Translation gives CSASPGQYQETQYF. The rearrangement links TRBV20-1 to TRBJ2-5; TRBD1 agrees at 7 bases. V gave up 3 bases and J gave up 0 bases; unmatched junction bases: 4. There are 14 residues in the CDR3. Germline CDR1 is DFQATT and CDR2 is SNEGSKA (reference sequence).

Concerning this clonotype itself: This clone may be a read error of a much larger clone one base away. V and J are TRBV7-2 and TRBJ2-5; possibly TRBD2 for D (7 bases). Matching the DNA end better, TRBJ2-7 makes the J call doubtful. Looked up from germline, CDR1 is SGHTA and CDR2 is FQGNSA. This CDR3 has 16 residues. The DNA for the CDR3 is TGTGCCAGCAGCAGCGTCGGGGGGCCCACGGTAAACGAGCAGTACTTC. This gives the protein CASSSVGGPTVNEQYF.